These 12 T cell receptor beta chains were all obtained from the same sample, sequenced in a study of type 1 regulatory T cells. Their antigen targets remain unknown. Using its own MiXCR run on the reads, TCRdb lists one record per CDR3 protein. The table has roughly 40,000 distinct CDR3 sequences, less than 15% seen once. The sample comprised cultured non-Tr1 T cells, either the whole culture or a sorted T cell fraction (not recorded which). These receptors all come from a human donor in good health.

This chain joins TRBV29-1 and TRBJ2-7; 10 bases match TRBD2. J was trimmed by 7 bases and V by 4 bases; bases with no gene match: 7. CDR1 SQVTM and CDR2 ANQGSEA come from the germline V gene. This CDR3 is 13 amino acids long. CDR3 sequence: CSVVPSGRWEQYF. CDR3 nucleotide sequence: TGCAGCGTTGTGCCTAGCGGGAGATGGGAGCAGTACTTC.

This clonotype was recorded at least ten times. This chain links TRBV7-8 with TRBJ2-7; 8 positions agree with TRBD1. In germline, CDR1 is SGHVS, CDR2 FQNEAQ. The CDR3 covers 15 residues. V was clipped by 2 bases and J by 2 bases; unmatched bases: 5. The CDR3 DNA reads TGTGCCAGCAGCTTAAGTACAGGGGGTCCCTACGAGCAGTACTTC. Protein: CASSLSTGGPYEQYF.

The chain carries TRBV27 and TRBJ1-2; D is unresolved. Germline V gene data show CDR1 as MNHEY and CDR2 as SMNVEV (reference sequence). The length of the CDR3 is 11 residues. Trimming removed 11 bases from V and 8 bases from J, with 15 bases in between. The CDR3 spells CAGVRGGGYTF. In nucleotides, the CDR3 is TGTGCCGGTGTCCGGGGTGGAGGCTACACCTTC.

V is TRBV28 and J is TRBJ2-7; no definite D call. The CDR3 is 13 amino acids. The germline gives CDR1 MDHEN, CDR2 SYDVKM. V was cut by 4 bases and J by 5 bases, with 12 bases left in between. CDR3 protein: CASSSPALNEQYF. CDR3 sequence (DNA): TGTGCCAGCAGTTCCCCAGCGTTAAACGAGCAGTACTTC.

V is TRBV9 and J is TRBJ2-3, with 10 positions matching TRBD2. V shed 3 bases and J 3 bases; nucleotides not matched to a gene: 4. CDR3 size: 15 residues. CDR1 is SGDLS, CDR2 YYNGEE, per germline. In DNA, the CDR3 is TGTGCCAGCAGCGGCGTAGCGGGAGGAACAGATACGCAGTATTTT. It specifies CASSGVAGGTDTQYF.

This clonotype has at least ten counts. The J gene is TRBJ2-7, the V gene TRBV7-2; 8 bases match TRBD2. The V and J ends lost 7 bases and 0 bases, in that order; junction bases with no gene match: 8. The CDR3 length is 15 residues. CDR1 is SGHTA and CDR2 is FQGNSA in the germline V gene. CDR3 in amino acids: CASMRSGVSSYEQYF. The CDR3 DNA is TGTGCCAGCATGCGTAGCGGGGTAAGCTCCTACGAGCAGTACTTC.

There are a few counts of this clonotype. The chain combines TRBV12-3 or TRBV12-4 with TRBJ2-1; the D call may be TRBD1 or TRBD2 (5 bases each). The CDR3 is 12 amino acids. V was pared by 11 bases and J by 4 bases, with 12 bases between. DNA for the CDR3: TGTGCCGGGGGAGATGGATACAATGAGCAGTTCTTC. This sequence encodes CAGGDGYNEQFF.

This clonotype was seen a handful of times. The rearrangement joins TRBV5-1 to TRBJ2-1; D not resolved. Germline V gene lookup returns CDR1 SGHRS and CDR2 YFSETQ. The V and J ends lost 0 bases and 8 bases respectively, with 6 bases between them. The CDR3 is 12 amino acids. The CDR3 region has the DNA TGCGCCAGCAGCTTGGTTTTTGATGAGCAGTTCTTC. Translating gives CASSLVFDEQFF.

This clonotype was recorded many times. The chain employs TRBV20-1 and TRBJ2-4; the D gene could be TRBD1 or TRBD2 (5 bases each). CDR1 and CDR2 (germline): DFQATT, SNEGSKA (reference sequence). CDR3 size: 16 residues. Trimming took off 0 bases at V and 0 bases at J, with 12 bases between the two ends. The CDR3 nucleotides read TGCAGTGCTAGAGATCGGGGCGTACTAGCCAAAAACATTCAGTACTTC. Amino acids: CSARDRGVLAKNIQYF.

This clonotype was seen more than once but under ten times. The gene calls are TRBV3-1 and TRBJ1-1, with TRBD1 as a possible D gene (5 bases). The V and J ends lost 0 bases and 6 bases respectively, with 11 bases between them. CDR3 size: 14 residues. Germline V gene data show CDR1 as LGHDT and CDR2 as YNNKEL (reference sequence). The CDR3 sequence is CASSQEGRVAEAFF. For the CDR3, the DNA is TGTGCCAGCAGCCAAGAGGGCAGGGTCGCTGAAGCTTTCTTT.

The table lists this clonotype with a few counts. The rearrangement uses TRBV5-1 and TRBJ2-2, with D tentatively TRBD2 (5 bases). The CDR3 totals 16 residues. The germline V and J ends were trimmed by 0 bases and 5 bases, with 14 bases remaining between them. From germline, CDR1 is SGHRS and CDR2 YFSETQ. CDR3 amino acids: CASSLAAGRGTGELFF. The CDR3 DNA reads as TGCGCCAGCAGCTTGGCGGCAGGCAGAGGGACCGGGGAGCTGTTTTTT.

CDR3 coding DNA: TGTGCCAGCTCCGGGACAGGCCAAACCGGGGAGCTGTTTTTT. Residues: CASSGTGQTGELFF. The rearrangement joins TRBV18 to TRBJ2-2; 8 nucleotides align to TRBD1. Germline values: CDR1 KGHSH, CDR2 LQKENI. V was pared by 6 bases and J by 5 bases, with 5 bases of the junction left unmatched. The CDR3 sequence is 14 residues long.